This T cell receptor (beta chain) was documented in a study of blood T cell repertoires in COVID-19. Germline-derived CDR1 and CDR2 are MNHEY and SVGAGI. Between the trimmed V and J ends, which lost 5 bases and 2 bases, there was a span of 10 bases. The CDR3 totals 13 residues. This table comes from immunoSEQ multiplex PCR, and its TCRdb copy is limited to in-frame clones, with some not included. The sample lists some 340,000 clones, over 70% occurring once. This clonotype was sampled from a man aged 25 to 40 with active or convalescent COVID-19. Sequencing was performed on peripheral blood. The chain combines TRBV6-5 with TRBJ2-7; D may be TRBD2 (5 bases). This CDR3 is CASSPGFPYEQYF. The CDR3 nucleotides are TGTGCCAGCAGTCCGGGATTCCCCTACGAGCAGTACTTC.